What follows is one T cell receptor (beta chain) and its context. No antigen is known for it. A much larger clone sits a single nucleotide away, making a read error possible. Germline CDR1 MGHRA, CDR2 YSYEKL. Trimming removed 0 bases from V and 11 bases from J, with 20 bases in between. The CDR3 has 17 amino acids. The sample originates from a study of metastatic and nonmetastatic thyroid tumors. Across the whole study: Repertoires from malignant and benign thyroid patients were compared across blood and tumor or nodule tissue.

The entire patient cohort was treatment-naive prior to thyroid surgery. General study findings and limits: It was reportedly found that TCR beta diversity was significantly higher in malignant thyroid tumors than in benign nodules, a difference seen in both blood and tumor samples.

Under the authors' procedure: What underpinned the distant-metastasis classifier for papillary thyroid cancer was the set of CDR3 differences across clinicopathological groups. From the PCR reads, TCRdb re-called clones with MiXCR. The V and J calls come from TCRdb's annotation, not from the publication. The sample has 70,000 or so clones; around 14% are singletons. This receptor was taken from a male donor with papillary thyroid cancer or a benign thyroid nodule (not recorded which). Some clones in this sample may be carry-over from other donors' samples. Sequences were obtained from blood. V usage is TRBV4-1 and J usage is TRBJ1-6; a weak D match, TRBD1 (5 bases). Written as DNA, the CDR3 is TGCGCCAGCAGCCAAGATGTATCCCGCAGGGCGGCCCCACCCCTCCACTTT. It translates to CASSQDVSRRAAPPLHF.